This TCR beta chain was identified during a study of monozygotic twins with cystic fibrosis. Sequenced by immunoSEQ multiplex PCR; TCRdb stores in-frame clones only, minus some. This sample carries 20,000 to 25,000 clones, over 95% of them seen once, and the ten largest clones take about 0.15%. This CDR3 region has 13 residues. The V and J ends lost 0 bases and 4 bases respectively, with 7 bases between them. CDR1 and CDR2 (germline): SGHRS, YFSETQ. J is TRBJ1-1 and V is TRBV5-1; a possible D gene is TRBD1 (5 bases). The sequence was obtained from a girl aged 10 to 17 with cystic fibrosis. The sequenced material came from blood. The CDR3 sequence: CASSLGGPTEAFF. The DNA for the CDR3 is TGCGCCAGCAGCTTGGGGGGACCCACTGAAGCTTTCTTT. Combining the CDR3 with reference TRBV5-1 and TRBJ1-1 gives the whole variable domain KAGVTQTPRYLIKTRGQQVTLSCSPISGHRSVSWYQQTPGQGLQFLFEYFSETQRNKGNFPGRFSGRQFSNSRSEMNVSTLELGDSALYLCASSLGGPTEAFFGQGTRLTVV.